The rows below give T cell receptor beta chains drawn from one sample of a study of Graves' ophthalmopathy and Graves' hyperthyroidism. TCRdb fed the multiplex PCR reads into MiXCR, producing one record per CDR3 protein. Of roughly 500,000 distinct CDR3 sequences listed, around 14% are singletons. Sequenced input: blood. The receptor set was obtained from a young woman with Graves' ophthalmopathy. CDR3s include the opening cysteine and the closing phenylalanine or tryptophan. The order of the fields is V gene, D gene, clone size, J gene, CDR3 protein, CDR3 DNA. A D gene is named only where the DNA matches it firmly. Size values are once, few and many counts, or a class for expanded clones, and some rows have none.

>TRBV28|.|many|TRBJ1-1
CASRIRTTEAFF
TGTGCCAGTAGGATTCGGACAACTGAAGCTTTCTTT
>TRBV9|TRBD2|.|TRBJ2-5
CASSAGSLAGGRETQYF
TGTGCCAGCAGCGCCGGATCTCTAGCGGGGGGGCGCGAGACCCAGTACTTC
>TRBV6-1|.|many|TRBJ1-1
CASKYGGGTEAFF
TGTGCCAGCAAGTATGGGGGGGGCACTGAAGCTTTCTTT
>TRBV9|TRBD2|many|TRBJ2-5
CASSPASGEETQYF
TGTGCCAGCAGCCCGGCTAGCGGGGAAGAGACCCAGTACTTC
>TRBV9|.|many|TRBJ2-5
CASSGPEARETQYF
TGTGCCAGCAGCGGACCAGAGGCCCGAGAGACCCAGTACTTC
>TRBV6-1|.|many|TRBJ2-7
CASRNRGNYEQYF
TGTGCCAGCAGAAACCGGGGTAACTACGAGCAGTACTTC
>TRBV20-1|.|.|TRBJ2-7
CSARDESLSYEQYF
TGCAGTGCTAGAGATGAAAGCTTGTCCTACGAGCAGTACTTC
>TRBV11-2|TRBD1|many|TRBJ2-7
CASKSAGTGDPEQYF
TGTGCCAGCAAGTCGGCCGGGACAGGGGACCCGGAGCAGTACTTC
>TRBV6-5|.|many|TRBJ1-1
CASSYGQGRGNTEAFF
TGTGCCAGCAGTTACGGCCAGGGGCGGGGGAACACTGAAGCTTTCTTT
>TRBV12-5|TRBD2|many|TRBJ2-2
CASGFPTSGGNTGELFF
TGTGCTAGTGGTTTCCCCACTAGCGGGGGGAACACCGGGGAGCTGTTTTTT
>TRBV14|.|many|TRBJ1-1
CASSQSRGAAFF
TGTGCCAGCAGCCAATCCCGAGGTGCAGCTTTCTTT
>TRBV10-3|.|.|TRBJ2-5
CASSYKGRETQYF
TGTGCCAGCAGTTACAAGGGTCGAGAGACCCAGTACTTC
>TRBV4-1|.|many|TRBJ2-5
CASSQDGSGGETQYF
TGCGCCAGCAGCCAAGATGGTAGCGGAGGAGAGACCCAGTACTTC
>TRBV6-5|.|few|TRBJ2-5
CASSYSYRAWETQYF
TGTGCCAGCAGTTACTCGTACAGGGCCTGGGAGACCCAGTACTTC
>TRBV6-5|.|few|TRBJ1-2
CASSYSGTSNYGYTF
TGTGCCAGCAGTTACTCCGGGACATCTAACTATGGCTACACCTTC
>TRBV5-1|TRBD1|few|TRBJ2-7
CASNPAPGQVTEQYF
TGCGCCAGCAACCCCGCTCCGGGACAGGTCACCGAGCAGTACTTC
>TRBV13|.|few|TRBJ2-7
CASSADRFPYEQYF
TGTGCCAGCAGCGCAGACAGGTTTCCCTACGAGCAGTACTTC
>TRBV7-2|.|few|TRBJ2-2
CASPWGTGELFF
TGTGCCAGCCCTTGGGGCACCGGGGAGCTGTTTTTT
>TRBV30|TRBD1|few|TRBJ1-1
CAWSMGRGRTEAFF
TGTGCCTGGAGTATGGGCAGGGGGCGAACTGAAGCTTTCTTT
>TRBV30|TRBD1|.|TRBJ2-6
CAWSPGVWQGAAGADVLTF
TGTGCCTGGAGCCCAGGCGTGTGGCAGGGGGCGGCTGGGGCCGACGTCCTGACTTTC
>TRBV28|.|.|TRBJ2-7
CASSSLLPRQPVSYEQYF
TGTGCCAGCAGTTCCCTACTCCCCCGACAGCCAGTCTCCTACGAGCAGTACTTC
>TRBV12-5|TRBD2|.|TRBJ2-7
CASGLLAGGDQHEQYF
TGTGCTAGTGGTCTCCTAGCGGGCGGGGACCAACACGAGCAGTACTTC
>TRBV6-1|.|.|TRBJ2-7
CASSEPRLAYEQYF
TGTGCCAGCAGTGAACCGAGACTAGCCTACGAGCAGTACTTC
>TRBV28|.|many|TRBJ1-1
CASSFGQVRPEAFF
TGTGCCAGCAGTTTCGGGCAGGTTCGGCCTGAAGCTTTCTTT
>TRBV7-9|.|many|TRBJ1-1
CASSPGPLNTEAFF
TGTGCCAGCAGCCCGGGCCCTCTGAACACTGAAGCTTTCTTT
>TRBV7-9|.|.|TRBJ1-2
CASSLEDNRGYTF
TGTGCCAGCAGCTTAGAGGACAATCGTGGCTACACCTTC
>TRBV6-1|TRBD2|many|TRBJ2-7
CASSPEAGGRNEQYF
TGTGCCAGCAGCCCAGAAGCGGGGGGGCGGAACGAGCAGTACTTC
>TRBV6-1|.|many|TRBJ2-7
CANSEARRRSYEQYF
TGTGCCAACAGTGAAGCAAGGAGGAGATCCTACGAGCAGTACTTC
>TRBV6-1|.|many|TRBJ1-5
CASSQGSYQPQHF
TGTGCCAGCAGCCAGGGCAGCTATCAGCCCCAGCATTTT
>TRBV6-1|TRBD1|few|TRBJ2-1
CASSEEAGGYNEQFF
TGTGCCAGCAGTGAAGAGGCAGGGGGCTACAATGAGCAGTTCTTC
>TRBV28|.|.|TRBJ2-2
CASSLTGTHTGELFF
TGTGCCAGCAGTTTAACGGGGACCCACACCGGGGAGCTGTTTTTT
>TRBV6-2/TRBV6-3|TRBD1|.|TRBJ2-2
CASSYLSRDRGPLNTGELFF
TGTGCCAGCAGTTATCTCAGCCGGGACAGGGGGCCTCTGAACACCGGGGAGCTGTTTTTT
>TRBV29-1|.|many|TRBJ1-3
CSVSPGGTGNTIYF
TGCAGCGTCTCCCCGGGGGGGACTGGAAACACCATATATTTT
>TRBV6-4|TRBD1|many|TRBJ2-7
CASRSGTGGPLFSYEQYF
TGTGCCAGCAGGTCCGGGACAGGGGGACCCCTTTTTTCCTACGAGCAGTACTTC
>TRBV2|.|many|TRBJ1-1
CASTITDRITEAFF
TGTGCCAGCACGATAACCGACAGGATCACTGAAGCTTTCTTT
>TRBV6-1|.|many|TRBJ2-7
CASSEAPQPFYEQYF
TGTGCCAGCAGTGAAGCACCACAGCCCTTCTACGAGCAGTACTTC
>TRBV6-1|.|.|TRBJ2-7
CASYSSGPQYF
TGTGCCAGCTACTCGTCCGGTCCCCAGTACTTC
>TRBV14|.|.|TRBJ2-7
CASSLVVGWGPFGEQYF
TGTGCCAGCAGCCTGGTTGTTGGTTGGGGCCCATTTGGGGAGCAGTACTTC
>TRBV9|TRBD2|many|TRBJ2-5
CASSVRGGAYETQYF
TGTGCCAGCAGCGTGCGCGGGGGGGCCTATGAGACCCAGTACTTC
>TRBV4-1|.|many|TRBJ2-5
CASSQVQLRGTQYF
TGCGCCAGCAGCCAGGTCCAGTTGAGGGGGACCCAGTACTTC
>TRBV19|.|few|TRBJ1-1
CASSYRGTEACF
TGTGCCAGTAGTTATCGTGGGACTGAAGCTTGCTTT
>TRBV24-1|TRBD2|.|TRBJ2-1
CATSDSSSGRAYYNEQFF
TGTGCCACCAGTGATTCCTCCAGCGGGAGGGCCTATTACAATGAGCAGTTCTTC
>TRBV5-1|TRBD2|.|TRBJ2-7
CASSSKRASGMSSYEQYF
TGCGCCAGCAGCTCCAAAAGGGCTAGCGGGATGTCCTCCTACGAGCAGTACTTC
>TRBV2|.|many|TRBJ2-7
CASGRTMGLTGEQYF
TGTGCCAGCGGGCGTACGATGGGACTGACGGGGGAGCAGTACTTC
>TRBV3-1|.|many|TRBJ1-1
CASSRGGSNTEAFF
TGTGCCAGCAGCCGAGGCGGGAGTAACACTGAAGCTTTCTTT
>TRBV6-1|.|many|TRBJ1-5
CVVTGPGDDQPQHF
TGTGTCGTCACCGGGCCCGGGGACGATCAGCCCCAGCATTTT
>TRBV28|.|many|TRBJ1-5
CASSLSTGYQPQHF
TGTGCCAGCAGTTTATCCACAGGGTATCAGCCCCAGCATTTT
>TRBV5-1|TRBD2|many|TRBJ2-2
CASSLEVRAGVGTGELFF
TGCGCCAGCAGCTTGGAGGTTCGAGCGGGAGTTGGCACCGGGGAGCTGTTTTTT
>TRBV2|TRBD1|many|TRBJ1-2
CASRMGQGDSSANYGYTF
TGTGCCAGCAGGATGGGACAGGGGGATTCTTCAGCTAACTATGGCTACACCTTC
>TRBV6-5|.|many|TRBJ2-5
CASSYSEEAAETQYF
TGTGCCAGCAGTTACTCGGAGGAGGCGGCAGAGACCCAGTACTTC
>TRBV3-1|TRBD1|.|TRBJ1-2
CASSQEYRGGRENGYTF
TGTGCCAGCAGCCAAGAGTACAGGGGAGGGCGAGAGAATGGCTACACCTTC
>TRBV6-1|.|.|TRBJ1-2
CASQSTYGYTF
TGTGCCAGCCAATCCACTTATGGCTACACCTTC
>TRBV6-5|.|many|TRBJ2-7
CASTPQAGKYEQYF
TGTGCCAGCACTCCCCAAGCAGGGAAATACGAGCAGTACTTC
>TRBV30|.|.|TRBJ2-7
CAWGYGTLSYEQYF
TGTGCCTGGGGATACGGGACTCTGTCCTACGAGCAGTACTTC
>TRBV30|.|many|TRBJ2-7
CAWSVVGYSYEQYF
TGTGCCTGGAGTGTGGTGGGATACTCCTACGAGCAGTACTTC
>TRBV6-5|TRBD1|.|TRBJ2-5
CASSLAGTGGVRETQYF
TGTGCCAGCAGTTTAGCCGGGACAGGGGGTGTGAGGGAGACCCAGTACTTC
>TRBV7-8|.|many|TRBJ2-6
CASSFGGANVLTF
TGTGCCAGCAGTTTTGGCGGGGCCAACGTCCTGACTTTC
>TRBV18|.|.|TRBJ1-1
CASSPPLRGNTEAFF
TGTGCCAGCTCACCACCGCTTAGGGGAAACACTGAAGCTTTCTTT
>TRBV28|.|once|TRBJ2-5
CATHLGSSETQYF
TGTGCCACCCATTTGGGTTCGTCGGAGACCCAGTACTTC
>TRBV10-1|.|many|TRBJ2-5
CASSESTGQETQYF
TGCGCCAGCAGTGAGTCCACAGGCCAAGAGACCCAGTACTTC